One and the same sample provided the 16 T cell receptor beta chains below, sequenced in a study of blood T cell repertoires in COVID-19. Method: immunoSEQ multiplex PCR; TCRdb's copy keeps in-frame clones and lacks some. Of more than 300,000 clones detected, 90% appear once; the ten largest clones hold 3% to 5%. The sequencing sample was made of PBMCs or T cells enriched from blood (not recorded which). The receptors were gathered from a woman in her 30s who had been exposed to COVID-19.

V and J are TRBV5-4 and TRBJ1-5, with D maybe TRBD1 (6 bases). Germline V gene lookup returns CDR1 SGHNT and CDR2 YYREEE (reference sequence). The CDR3 contains 17 residues. Trimming took 0 bases from V and 5 from J, leaving 18 bases between them. In DNA, the CDR3 is TGTGCCAGCAGCTTGGAATTATCGGGACAAATTCATCAGCCCCAGCATTTT. Translated: CASSLELSGQIHQPQHF.

The gene calls are TRBV6-5 and TRBJ1-6, with 7 bases aligning to TRBD1. Germline V CDR1 and CDR2: MNHEY, SVGAGI. The CDR3 sequence is 14 residues long. V was clipped by 6 bases and J by 7 bases; unmatched bases: 6. The CDR3 protein is CASSLRGMNSPLHF. The CDR3 nucleotides are TGTGCCAGCAGCCTCAGGGGGATGAATTCACCCCTCCACTTT.

V usage is TRBV12-3 or TRBV12-4 and J usage is TRBJ2-1, with a possible D match to TRBD1 (5 bases). CDR3 size: 12 residues. V lost 4 bases, J lost 6 bases, and 7 bases lay in between. The CDR3, as DNA: TGTGCCAGCAGTTCAAGGGGCAATGAGCAGTTCTTC. Protein sequence: CASSSRGNEQFF.

This clone was counted once. The rearrangement joins TRBV7-9 to TRBJ1-1, with 8 bases that match TRBD1. Germline V gene data show CDR1 as SEHNR and CDR2 as FQNEAQ (reference sequence). With V trimmed by 2 bases and J by 5 bases, 10 bases remained unmatched. This CDR3 spans 16 amino acids. The CDR3 loop is CASSLLWDRLTTEAFF. CDR3 coding DNA: TGTGCCAGCAGCTTATTATGGGACAGGCTAACTACTGAAGCTTTCTTT.

This clone was observed a handful of times. The V gene is TRBV27, the J gene TRBJ1-6, with 9 bases that match TRBD1. V lost 2 bases, J lost 10 bases, and 6 bases stayed unmatched. This CDR3 has 15 residues. Germline CDR1 reads MNHEY; CDR2 reads SMNVEV (reference sequence). The CDR3 spells CASSLTGGGESPLHF. In DNA, the CDR3 is TGTGCCAGCAGTTTAACAGGGGGCGGCGAATCACCCCTCCACTTT.

The J gene is TRBJ2-5, the V gene TRBV5-1, with TRBD1 as a possible D gene (5 bases). The CDR3 is made up of 14 amino acids. Germline CDR1 and CDR2: SGHRS and YFSETQ. Trimming cost V 4 bases and J 7 bases, with 17 bases left between them. CDR3 loop: CASSLQTAEGTQYF. CDR3 nucleotides: TGCGCCAGCAGCCTCCAGACAGCCGAAGGGACCCAGTACTTC.

The chain uses TRBV4-1 and TRBJ1-6, with a tentative D call TRBD1 (5 bases). Germline V gives CDR1 MGHRA, CDR2 YSYEKL. The V end lost 0 bases, the J end lost 3 bases, and 15 bases lay between the germline ends. This CDR3 region has 18 residues. The CDR3 sequence is CASSQERTGAIYNSPLHF. CDR3 nucleotides: TGCGCCAGCAGCCAAGAGCGAACAGGAGCTATCTATAATTCACCCCTCCACTTT.

The V gene is TRBV7-2, the J gene TRBJ2-3; D might be TRBD2 (7 bases). CDR3 size: 16 residues. Trimming took off 2 bases at V and 1 base at J, with 13 bases between the two ends. Germline V gene lookup returns CDR1 SGHTA and CDR2 FQGNSA. CDR3 sequence: CASSLNRGGRTDTQYF. The CDR3 DNA reads TGTGCCAGCAGCTTAAATAGGGGGGGACGCACAGATACGCAGTATTTT.

V gene TRBV3-1 (or the pseudogene TRBV3-2) combines with J gene TRBJ1-5; TRBD1 agrees at 7 bases. After removal of 5 bases from V and 7 bases from J, the junction contained 2 bases not matched to a gene. Germline V gives CDR1 LGHDT, CDR2 YNNKEL (reference sequence). The CDR3 length is 12 residues. The CDR3 coding sequence is TGTGCCAGCAGCGTACAGGGGCAGCCCCAGCATTTT. It codes for CASSVQGQPQHF.

V and J are TRBV5-1 and TRBJ1-2; 11 positions agree with TRBD1. J gave up 4 bases and V 0 bases, and 5 bases lay outside the gene matches. The CDR3 is made up of 16 amino acids. Germline V lookup: CDR1 SGHRS, CDR2 YFSETQ. The CDR3 protein is CASSLGGQGAGYGYTF. In DNA, the CDR3 is TGCGCCAGCAGCTTGGGTGGACAGGGGGCAGGCTATGGCTACACCTTC.

The table lists this clone with a few counts. V gene TRBV11-2 combines with J gene TRBJ2-7; D gene uncertain. The V end was cut by 5 bases, the J end by 2 bases, with 10 bases between. Germline lookup yields CDR1 SGHAT and CDR2 FQNNGV. This CDR3 has 13 amino acids. DNA of the CDR3: TGTGCCAGCAGCGTCCAGGTAGCCTACGAGCAGTACTTC. Translation gives CASSVQVAYEQYF.

The chain employs TRBV6-5 and TRBJ2-7; TRBD1 might be the D (6 bases). V dropped 2 bases and J dropped 4 bases, with 15 bases sitting between them. Germline values: CDR1 MNHEY, CDR2 SVGAGI. CDR3 size: 15 residues. In DNA form, the CDR3 reads TGTGCCAGCAGTTACACGGACAGCTCTGGGTACGAGCAGTACTTC. As protein: CASSYTDSSGYEQYF.

The J gene is TRBJ1-2, the V gene TRBV5-1; D unresolved. The V end was cut by 0 bases, the J end by 2 bases, with 11 bases between. CDR3 length equals 15 residues. Germline V gives CDR1 SGHRS, CDR2 YFSETQ. As DNA, the CDR3 is TGCGCCAGCAGCTTGGAAGAGGGTCGGAACTATGGCTACACCTTC. Residues: CASSLEEGRNYGYTF.

This chain connects TRBV2 to TRBJ1-2; 9 bases are a match to TRBD1. Germline assignment: CDR1 SNHLY and CDR2 FYNNEI. V dropped 7 bases and J dropped 8; count of bases not matched to a gene: 8. The length of the CDR3 is 13 residues. The CDR3 region has the DNA TGTGCCAGCAAGCCCGGGACAGGGAACGGCTACACCTTC. The encoded protein is CASKPGTGNGYTF.

V and J are TRBV4-2 and TRBJ2-7; 9 bases are a match to TRBD2. The CDR3 covers 14 residues. Germline V gene data show CDR1 as LGHNA and CDR2 as YNFKEQ. V lost 1 base to trimming and J lost 4 bases; unmatched junction nucleotides: 2. This CDR3 reads CASSQVAGVYEQYF. The CDR3 DNA is TGTGCCAGCAGCCAAGTAGCGGGGGTTTACGAGCAGTACTTC.

V is TRBV30 and J is TRBJ1-4; 7 nucleotides align to TRBD1. Germline CDR1 reads GTSNPN; CDR2 reads SVGIG (reference sequence). CDR3 length: 13 residues. The V gene end was trimmed by 4 bases and the J gene end by 4 bases; junction bases not matched to a gene: 3. The CDR3 DNA reads as TGTGCCTGGATGACAGGGTATAATGAAAAACTGTTTTTT. Its protein is CAWMTGYNEKLFF.